This entry lists 7 T cell receptor beta chains sequenced from one sample in a study of tumor-infiltrating lymphocytes in primary liver carcinoma. Blood RNA was derived from unsorted whole blood, and germline DNA was extracted too. Total RNA amounting to 450 to 500 ng was the source from which TCR beta cDNA was made with a constant-region primer. What produced the TCR beta libraries was three nested multiplex PCR rounds using slightly modified ARM-PCR. TRBV1-TRBV30 forward primers paired with a C-beta reverse primer drove the first two PCR rounds, ten to eleven cycles each. One entry per CDR3 protein, called by TCRdb with MiXCR from the multiplex PCR reads. The sample records 320,000 or so distinct CDR3 sequences, 55% to 65% being singletons. Sample: peripheral blood. These receptors were collected from a man between 35 and 55 years old with primary liver carcinoma and hepatitis B virus infection.

This clonotype was detected many times. This chain connects TRBV6-6 to TRBJ2-1; a possible D gene is TRBD1 (6 bases). Germline CDR1 reads MNHNY; CDR2 reads SVGAGI (reference sequence). Trimming left V 5 bases short and J 10 bases short, with 12 bases between. CDR3 length: 12 amino acids. The CDR3 DNA is TGTGCCAGCAGTCATTTGGGGGCGGAGCAGTTCTTC. This gives the protein CASSHLGAEQFF.

Points on this clonotype: A much larger clone differs from this one at a single base, so this may be a read error. This chain joins TRBV6-2 or TRBV6-3 and TRBJ2-2, with D perhaps being TRBD1 or TRBD2 (5 bases each). Germline values: CDR1 MNHEY, CDR2 SVGEGT. This CDR3 contains 13 residues. The CDR3 DNA reads as TGTGCCAGCAGTTCAGCACACACCGGGGACCTGTTTTTT. Translating it yields CASSSAHTGDLFF.

The rearrangement uses TRBV6-1 and TRBJ1-5; 8 bases agree with TRBD1. CDR1 is MNHNS and CDR2 is SASEGT in the germline V gene. This CDR3 is built from 16 residues. Germline trimming cut 7 bases from V and 2 bases from J; bases unmatched to any gene: 10. The CDR3 loop is CASTNPWTGRNQPQHF. The CDR3 DNA reads TGTGCCAGCACAAACCCCTGGACAGGGCGCAATCAGCCCCAGCATTTT.

Points on this clonotype: The CDR3 end shows no conserved phenylalanine or tryptophan, and so a read error is likely. The chain couples TRBV11-2 to TRBJ2-3; D remains unclear. This CDR3 is built from 16 residues. Trimming pared 7 bases from V and 2 bases from J, leaving 19 bases between. Germline lookup yields CDR1 SGHAT and CDR2 FQNNGV. The CDR3 is CASNSQPPGYTDTQYI. In nucleotides, the CDR3 is TGTGCCAGCAACTCCCAGCCCCCAGGTTACACAGATACGCAGTATATT.

The gene calls are TRBV21-1 and TRBJ2-7. TRBV21-1 is labeled a pseudogene. The CDR3 has 12 residues. The CDR3 reads CASSTQGDEQYF. The CDR3, as DNA: TGTGCCAGCAGCACCCAAGGAGACGAGCAGTACTTC.

The sample holds a few counts of this clonotype. CDR3 in DNA: TGTGCCACCAGTGACCGATCGACAGGGGGCAATGAGCAGTTCTTC. It codes for CATSDRSTGGNEQFF. This chain joins TRBV24-1 and TRBJ2-1; 9 bases are a match to TRBD1. This CDR3 has 15 residues. Germline lookup yields CDR1 KGHDR and CDR2 SFDVKD. With V trimmed by 4 bases and J by 6 bases, 6 bases remained unmatched.

In regard to this clonotype: This likely comes from a read error, as the CDR3 has no conserved phenylalanine or tryptophan at its end. The rearrangement joins TRBV28 to TRBJ1-5; D gene unclear. The length of the CDR3 is 15 residues. CDR1 and CDR2 from the germline V gene are MDHEN and SYDVKM. V lost 3 bases and J 1 base, leaving 10 bases between the germline ends. The CDR3 reads CASSFLRLSNQPQHL. CDR3 coding DNA: TGTGCCAGCAGTTTTCTCCGATTGAGCAATCAGCCCCAGCATCTT.